These 11 T cell receptor beta chains originate from one sample sequenced in a study of PD-L1 blockade in urothelial cancer (dated by TCRdb to the late 2010s). The library was obtained by the immunoSEQ multiplex PCR assay. In its TCRdb copy, this immuneACCESS table keeps in-frame sequences only and misses some clones. Where compared with another copy, unresolved V genes explain less than half of these, and the others have no known cause. The sample yields roughly 43,000 clones; more than 75% were counted once. The leading ten clones occupy roughly 17% of the sample. The sample's time point, from its label and the paper: pretreatment peripheral blood. Here the sequenced sample was PBMCs, taken around atezolizumab (anti-PD-L1) treatment. These TCRs come from a man between 60 and 70 years old with urothelial cancer.

V gene TRBV27 combines with J gene TRBJ1-6; possible D gene TRBD1, 6 bases. Trimming took off 0 bases at V and 0 bases at J, with 12 bases between the two ends. This CDR3 is 18 amino acids long. CDR1 MNHEY and CDR2 SMNVEV come from the germline V gene (reference sequence). CDR3 residues: CASSLSSDRLSYNSPLHF. CDR3 coding DNA: TGTGCCAGCAGTTTATCGTCCGACAGGCTCTCCTATAATTCACCCCTCCACTTT.

The chain couples TRBV28 to TRBJ2-5; 8 nucleotides line up with TRBD1. This CDR3 has 12 residues. The ends lost 7 bases at V and 8 bases at J; junction bases unmatched: 6. Germline CDR1 and CDR2: MDHEN and SYDVKM. The DNA of the CDR3 is TGTGCCAGCACCACAGGGGGTGGAACCCAGTACTTC. This encodes CASTTGGGTQYF.

This chain uses TRBV29-1 with TRBJ1-1; tentatively, D is TRBD1 (6 bases). The germline gives CDR1 SQVTM, CDR2 ANQGSEA. There are 14 residues in the CDR3. Trimming pared 4 bases from V and 0 bases from J, leaving 12 bases between. CDR3 sequence: CSVVPGQLNTEAFF. As DNA, the CDR3 is TGCAGCGTTGTCCCCGGACAGTTGAACACTGAAGCTTTCTTT.

As concerns this clone: Germline is not matched at one junction end, which may reflect a read error. V is TRBV28 and J is TRBJ2-7; possibly TRBD1 for D (6 bases). Germline CDR1 and CDR2: MDHEN and SYDVKM. The CDR3 has 11 amino acids. CDR3 in amino acids: CASRRQTGWDF. CDR3 nucleotide sequence: TGTGCCAGCAGACGACAGACAGGCTGGGACTTC. The full variable domain, its missing parts supplied by reference TRBV28 and TRBJ2-7, is DVKVTQSSRYLVKRTGEKVFLECVQDMDHENMFWYRQDPGLGLRLIYFSYDVKMKEKGDIPEGYSVSREKKERFSLILESASTNQTSMYLCASRRQTGWDFGPGTRLTVT.

V and J are TRBV28 and TRBJ1-2; 9 nucleotides align to TRBD1. With V trimmed by 10 bases and J by 4 bases, 10 bases remained unmatched. CDR1 is MDHEN, CDR2 SYDVKM, per germline. The CDR3 has 14 residues. CDR3: CATYSGTGLYGYTF. As DNA, the CDR3 is TGTGCCACATATTCCGGGACAGGGCTCTATGGCTACACCTTC.

The rearrangement links TRBV18 to TRBJ2-3; possible D gene TRBD2, 6 bases. The CDR3 totals 12 residues. From germline, CDR1 is KGHSH and CDR2 LQKENI. The V and J ends lost 2 bases and 6 bases respectively, with 6 bases between them. In nucleotides, the CDR3 is TGTGCCAGCTCACCAGGGGGGGATACGCAGTATTTT. This encodes CASSPGGDTQYF.

The chain carries TRBV13 and TRBJ2-1, with TRBD2 identical over 8 bases. The CDR3 runs to 14 residues. Germline CDR1 PRHDT, CDR2 FYEKMQ (reference sequence). The J segment lost 8 bases and the V segment lost 4 bases, leaving 7 bases of the junction unmatched. The CDR3 region has the DNA TGTGCCAGCAGCTCGCCGGGGGGGCCCGATGAGCAGTTCTTC. Translation gives CASSSPGGPDEQFF. The full variable domain, with the rest looked up from reference TRBV13 and TRBJ2-1, is AAGVIQSPRHLIKEKRETATLKCYPIPRHDTVYWYQQGPGQDPQFLISFYEKMQSDKGSIPDRFSAQQFSDYHSELNMSSLELGDSALYFCASSSPGGPDEQFFGPGTRLTVL.

This clone was picked up one time. This chain links TRBV7-9 with TRBJ2-4; 12 positions agree with TRBD1. This CDR3 region has 16 residues. J lost 6 bases, V lost 1 base, and 4 bases had no gene match. CDR1 and CDR2 (germline): SEHNR, FQNEAQ (reference sequence). CDR3 sequence reads: CASSLGGTGGSNIQYF. CDR3 nucleotides: TGTGCCAGCAGCTTAGGCGGGACAGGGGGCTCAAACATTCAGTACTTC.

The CDR3 DNA reads as TGTGCCAGCAGTTCCCGAGATCGTGGCTACACCTTC. Translation: CASSSRDRGYTF. The rearrangement joins TRBV28 to TRBJ1-2; D is unresolved. V was cut by 4 bases and J by 7 bases, with 10 bases left in between. Germline V gene sequence: CDR1 MDHEN, CDR2 SYDVKM. The CDR3 length is 12 residues.

This chain links TRBV5-6 with TRBJ1-4, with D perhaps TRBD1 (5 bases). The germline V and J ends were trimmed by 5 bases and 7 bases, with 15 bases remaining between them. From germline, CDR1 is SGHDT and CDR2 YYEEEE. The CDR3 runs to 14 residues. CDR3 sequence reads: CASRFGQGSEKLFF. The CDR3 nucleotides are TGTGCCAGCAGGTTCGGGCAGGGTAGTGAAAAACTGTTTTTT. Full variable domain (outside the CDR3, taken from reference TRBV5-6 and TRBJ1-4): DAGVTQSPTHLIKTRGQQVTLRCSPKSGHDTVSWYQQALGQGPQFIFQYYEEEERQRGNFPDRFSGHQFPNYSSELNVNALLLGDSALYLCASRFGQGSEKLFFGSGTQLSVL.

The gene calls are TRBV6-5 and TRBJ2-1, with TRBD2 matching 10 bases. The CDR3 extends over 15 amino acids. Germline V lookup: CDR1 MNHEY, CDR2 SVGAGI. Trimming removed 6 bases from V and 8 bases from J; junction bases left unmatched: 10. For the CDR3, the DNA is TGTGCCAGCAGCCCCCGGAGCGGGAGGGCTCATGAGCAGTTCTTC. It codes for CASSPRSGRAHEQFF.